The clone carrying this T cell receptor (beta chain) was seen repeatedly, ten times or more. No antigen is known for it. The record originates from a study of response to subunit inactivated influenza vaccine. Study findings and constraints: T cells newly recruited by each seasonal influenza vaccination are few, the authors suggested.

CDR1 SGHTA and CDR2 FQGNSA come from the germline V gene. V was trimmed by 1 base and J by 2 bases, leaving 15 bases between them. There are 16 residues in the CDR3. Each CDR3 protein is one row after TCRdb ran MiXCR on the RT-PCR reads. The sample shows hundreds of thousands of distinct CDR3 sequences, 15% to 18% of them seen only once. The sequences come from PBMCs from blood, collected 11 to 12 days after vaccination. This clonotype was obtained from a man aged 50 or older who received an inactivated influenza vaccine. This chain connects TRBV7-2 to TRBJ2-7; D gene uncertain. In DNA, the CDR3 is TGTGCCAGCAGCTTAGAGTCGTATGCATGGGCCTACGAGCAGTACTTC. This gives the protein CASSLESYAWAYEQYF.